These T cell receptor beta chains were read from a single sample in a study of cytomegalovirus exposure and HLA in healthy donors. The method was immunoSEQ multiplex PCR; TCRdb's version includes in-frame clones alone and lacks a portion of them. The table includes 150,000 or so clones, 80% detected once. Sequencing input: PBMCs. The receptors stem from a woman between 40 and 55 years old in good health and CMV-seropositive. CDR3s include the opening cysteine and the closing phenylalanine or tryptophan. D genes are given only for firm matches. Clone size is stated in some rows and not others, as once, few, many or a class when expanded.

TRBD2	TRBJ2-7	NA	TRBV19	CASKLAGGSEQYF	TGTGCCAGTAAGCTAGCGGGAGGTAGCGAGCAGTACTTC
NA	TRBJ1-3	NA	TRBV5-1	CASMGGSSGNTIYF	TGCGCCAGCATGGGGGGGAGCTCTGGAAACACCATATATTTT
NA	TRBJ2-1	few	TRBV5-6	CASSLQRGEQFF	TGTGCCAGCAGCTTACAGAGGGGGGAGCAGTTCTTC
NA	TRBJ2-5	few	TRBV6-5	CASSPEVETQYF	TGTGCCAGCAGCCCTGAGGTGGAGACCCAGTACTTC
TRBD2	TRBJ2-5	NA	TRBV7-7	CASSVLAGDETQYF	TGTGCTAGCAGCGTACTAGCGGGAGACGAGACCCAGTACTTC
TRBD2	TRBJ2-1	NA	TRBV2	CASSFGLAGGNEQFF	TGTGCCAGCAGTTTCGGACTAGCGGGAGGCAATGAGCAGTTCTTC
TRBD1	TRBJ1-1	NA	TRBV19	CASTPRGGTGFIYPEAFF	TGTGCCAGTACCCCCCGGGGTGGGACAGGCTTCATATACCCTGAAGCTTTCTTT
TRBD2	TRBJ2-7	NA	TRBV4-1	CASSHKKGLAGSYEQYF	TGCGCCAGCAGCCATAAAAAGGGACTAGCGGGCTCCTACGAGCAGTACTTC
TRBD2	TRBJ2-3	NA	TRBV5-1	CASRLAGGLSTDTQYF	TGCGCCAGCAGACTAGCGGGAGGGTTAAGCACAGATACGCAGTATTTT
TRBD2	TRBJ2-5	few	TRBV18	CASSPPLAPETQYF	TGTGCCAGCTCACCACCACTAGCGCCAGAGACCCAGTACTTC
NA	TRBJ2-1	NA	TRBV7-8	CASSPFGALEDEQFF	TGTGCCAGCAGTCCGTTCGGCGCCCTTGAGGATGAGCAGTTCTTC
TRBD1	TRBJ1-2	NA	TRBV6-5	CASSRQGNNYGYTF	TGTGCCAGCAGCCGACAGGGTAACAACTATGGCTACACCTTC
NA	TRBJ1-2	NA	TRBV11-2	CASSLGSGAAYGYTF	TGTGCCAGCAGCTTAGGATCAGGGGCGGCCTATGGCTACACCTTC
NA	TRBJ2-6	few	TRBV5-1	CASSLSGGAGANVLTF	TGCGCCAGCAGCTTGTCTGGAGGGGCCGGGGCCAACGTCCTGACTTTC
NA	TRBJ1-5	NA	TRBV9	CASSPGNSNQPQHF	TGTGCCAGTTCCCCGGGAAATAGCAATCAGCCCCAGCATTTT
TRBD1	TRBJ1-1	NA	TRBV28	CASSLPGQGYMNTEAFF	TGTGCCAGCAGTTTACCCGGACAGGGCTATATGAACACTGAAGCTTTCTTT
NA	TRBJ2-7	once	TRBV5-4	CASSLESAGYEQYF	TGTGCCAGCAGCTTGGAGAGCGCGGGCTACGAGCAGTACTTC
NA	TRBJ1-1	NA	TRBV27	CASSLGRGNTEAFF	TGTGCCAGCAGTTTAGGCAGGGGGAACACTGAAGCTTTCTTT
NA	TRBJ2-3	NA	TRBV10-3	CAIRSPEIDTQYF	TGTGCCATCAGATCTCCCGAGATAGATACGCAGTATTTT
TRBD1	TRBJ2-7	NA	TRBV6-5	CASSSAGQAYEQYF	TGTGCCAGCAGTTCCGCTGGACAGGCCTACGAGCAGTACTTC
NA	TRBJ2-6	NA	TRBV9	CASSVGAPGANVLTF	TGTGCCAGCAGCGTAGGGGCTCCTGGGGCCAACGTCCTGACTTTC
NA	TRBJ2-6	NA	TRBV7-2	CASSLFPGANVLTF	TGTGCCAGCAGCCTGTTCCCCGGGGCCAACGTCCTGACTTTC